The 19 T cell receptor beta chains below come from one sample, sequenced in a study of shared clonotypes between healthy human individuals. Measured with immunoSEQ multiplex PCR; TCRdb has only the in-frame clones, and not every one. Altogether over 2 million clones are present, roughly 94% being singletons, with the ten largest covering under 0.15%. Material for sequencing was naive CD4+ T cells sorted from blood. The subset was: CD45RA+ positively selected. The receptor source for this set is a man younger than 35 in good health.

The chain couples TRBV6-1 to TRBJ1-1; no clear D gene. The CDR3 is 12 residues long. Germline V lookup: CDR1 MNHNS, CDR2 SASEGT. V was cut by 6 bases and J by 3 bases, with 8 bases left in between. The CDR3 DNA follows: TGTGCCAGCAGGAGAGGTTACACTGAAGCTTTCTTT. It encodes CASRRGYTEAFF.

V usage is TRBV7-2 and J usage is TRBJ1-1, with 10 bases fitting TRBD1. The CDR3 totals 16 residues. Per germline, CDR1 SGHTA and CDR2 FQGNSA. The junction had 11 bases not matched to a gene; V was cut back by 5 bases and J by 5 bases. The CDR3 region has the DNA TGTGCCAGCAGCGCTCAAGACAGGGGGCGTTTGACTGAAGCTTTCTTT. It encodes CASSAQDRGRLTEAFF.

The chain combines TRBV18 with TRBJ2-5, with D perhaps matching TRBD2 (5 bases). Per the germline V gene, CDR1 is KGHSH and CDR2 is LQKENI. CDR3 length: 14 amino acids. Trimming took off 1 base at V and 5 bases at J, with 11 bases between the two ends. The CDR3 sequence is CASSPLPGVETQYF. DNA for the CDR3: TGTGCCAGCTCACCACTTCCCGGGGTGGAGACCCAGTACTTC.

This chain connects TRBV5-1 to TRBJ2-1, with 10 bases aligning to TRBD1. This CDR3 has 16 residues. The V gene end was trimmed by 0 bases and the J gene end by 3 bases; junction bases not matched to a gene: 3. Germline V lookup: CDR1 SGHRS, CDR2 YFSETQ. The CDR3 loop reads CASSLVGQGDYNEQFF. CDR3 nucleotides: TGCGCCAGCAGCTTGGTAGGACAGGGGGACTACAATGAGCAGTTCTTC. Drawing the rest from reference TRBV5-1 and TRBJ2-1, the complete variable domain is KAGVTQTPRYLIKTRGQQVTLSCSPISGHRSVSWYQQTPGQGLQFLFEYFSETQRNKGNFPGRFSGRQFSNSRSEMNVSTLELGDSALYLCASSLVGQGDYNEQFFGPGTRLTVL.

This rearrangement joins TRBV28 to TRBJ2-7; the D is unclear. Between the trimmed V and J ends, which lost 7 bases and 0 bases, there was a span of 1 base. The germline gives CDR1 MDHEN, CDR2 SYDVKM. This CDR3 spans 10 amino acids. The CDR3 sequence: CASTSYEQYF. CDR3 nucleotide sequence: TGTGCCAGCACCTCCTACGAGCAGTACTTC.

V gene TRBV12-5 combines with J gene TRBJ2-7, with D perhaps TRBD2 (7 bases). The V and J ends lost 7 bases and 0 bases respectively, with 13 bases between them. From germline, CDR1 is LGHNT and CDR2 FRNRAP. This CDR3 has 14 amino acids. In DNA, the CDR3 is TGTGCTAGTGCACAGGGAGGGGTCTCCTACGAGCAGTACTTC. Translated: CASAQGGVSYEQYF. Based on the CDR3 plus reference TRBV12-5 and TRBJ2-7, the full variable domain is DARVTQTPRHKVTEMGQEVTMRCQPILGHNTVFWYRQTMMQGLELLAYFRNRAPLDDSGMPKDRFSAEMPDATLATLKIQPSEPRDSAVYFCASAQGGVSYEQYFGPGTRLTVT.

V gene TRBV9 combines with J gene TRBJ2-7; 7 positions match TRBD1. Germline assignment: CDR1 SGDLS and CDR2 YYNGEE. The CDR3 consists of 15 residues. V shed 0 bases, J shed 3 bases, and the junction held 6 bases outside the gene matches. The CDR3 region is CASSVAVGQSYEQYF. For the CDR3, the DNA is TGTGCCAGCAGCGTAGCTGTGGGACAGAGCTACGAGCAGTACTTC.

The chain employs TRBV2 and TRBJ2-3; D not certain. Germline CDR1 reads SNHLY; CDR2 reads FYNNEI. The CDR3 has 12 residues. V was clipped by 0 bases and J by 7 bases, with 5 bases between them. The CDR3 DNA follows: TGTGCCAGCAGTGAAGCGGTTAATACGCAGTATTTT. As protein: CASSEAVNTQYF.

The rearrangement links TRBV28 to TRBJ2-7, with TRBD1 identical over 12 bases. Germline V lookup: CDR1 MDHEN, CDR2 SYDVKM. This CDR3 spans 15 amino acids. V shed 6 bases and J 7 bases; nucleotides not matched to a gene: 10. CDR3 region: CASRKPGQGAREQYF. The CDR3 DNA is TGTGCCAGCAGGAAACCGGGACAGGGGGCTCGGGAGCAGTACTTC.

The chain links TRBV18 to TRBJ1-1; D is uncertain. CDR1 and CDR2 (germline): KGHSH, LQKENI. The CDR3 consists of 12 residues. Trimming removed 0 bases at V and 8 bases at J, with 7 bases between. CDR3 nucleotide sequence: TGTGCCAGCTCACCACCCTCCAAAGAAGCTTTCTTT. Translating gives CASSPPSKEAFF.

V and J are TRBV13 and TRBJ2-3; D gene ambiguous. This CDR3 spans 13 amino acids. Trimming shortened V by 3 bases and J by 6 bases, and 10 bases separated the two germline ends. CDR1 and CDR2 (germline): PRHDT, FYEKMQ (reference sequence). Here the CDR3 reads CASSFRAGDTQYF. For the CDR3, the DNA is TGTGCCAGCAGCTTCCGGGCTGGCGATACGCAGTATTTT.

The chain combines TRBV7-9 with TRBJ1-1, with unresolved D. CDR3 size: 13 residues. Trimming removed 0 bases at V and 4 bases at J, with 6 bases between. CDR1 is SEHNR and CDR2 is FQNEAQ in the germline V gene (reference sequence). CDR3 residues: CASSLALATEAFF. The CDR3 DNA follows: TGTGCCAGCAGCTTAGCGCTTGCCACTGAAGCTTTCTTT.

The table lists this clone with a count of one. The sample holds other DNA sequences that translate to the same CDR3. The rearrangement uses TRBV18 and TRBJ1-3; weak D call: TRBD1 (5 bases). Germline V lookup: CDR1 KGHSH, CDR2 LQKENI. The germline V and J ends were trimmed by 5 bases and 0 bases, with 8 bases remaining between them. This CDR3 has 14 residues. CDR3 protein: CASSSTVSGNTIYF. DNA for the CDR3: TGTGCCAGCTCATCGACAGTCTCTGGAAACACCATATATTTT. The variable domain in full, completed from reference TRBV18 and TRBJ1-3, reads NAGVMQNPRHLVRRRGQEARLRCSPMKGHSHVYWYRQLPEEGLKFMVYLQKENIIDESGMPKERFSAEFPKEGPSILRIQQVVRGDSAAYFCASSSTVSGNTIYFGEGSWLTVV.

V usage is TRBV10-3 and J usage is TRBJ2-3; no reliable D call. The V gene lost 5 bases and the J gene lost 0 bases, with 12 bases spanning the gap. In germline, CDR1 is ENHRY, CDR2 SYGVKD. The CDR3 is made up of 15 amino acids. CDR3 bases: TGTGCCATCAGTATGGCAGTAGGAAGCACAGATACGCAGTATTTT. This encodes CAISMAVGSTDTQYF.

CDR3 bases: TGTGCCTGGAGCCATGGGACTAGCGGGAGGATGATTCTCGAGCAGTACTTC. As protein: CAWSHGTSGRMILEQYF. The gene calls are TRBV30 and TRBJ2-7; the match to TRBD2 covers 15 bases. The CDR3 loop spans 17 amino acids. CDR1 and CDR2 (germline): GTSNPN, SVGIG (reference sequence). V lost 3 bases and J lost 6; bases outside the gene matches: 12.

This clone was observed a single time. The chain uses TRBV27 and TRBJ2-7; D is undetermined. The CDR3 loop spans 15 amino acids. Trimming left V 6 bases short and J 6 bases short, with 21 bases between. CDR1 and CDR2 from the germline V gene are MNHEY and SMNVEV (reference sequence). The CDR3 loop is CASSASEITGFEQYF. CDR3 DNA sequence: TGTGCCAGCAGCGCGTCAGAGATAACCGGCTTCGAGCAGTACTTC.

The chain employs TRBV27 and TRBJ1-6; D not certain. The CDR3 is made up of 13 amino acids. Germline CDR1 MNHEY, CDR2 SMNVEV (reference sequence). Trimming left V 2 bases short and J 7 bases short, with 6 bases between. The CDR3 loop reads CASSLKQNSPLHF. Here the CDR3 DNA reads TGTGCCAGCAGTTTAAAACAGAATTCACCCCTCCACTTT.

CDR3 sequence reads: CASSLGTKEEQYF. The DNA for the CDR3 is TGTGCCAGCAGCTTAGGGACTAAGGAGGAGCAGTACTTC. This sequence joins TRBV11-2 and TRBJ2-7; a possible D gene is TRBD2 (6 bases). The V gene lost 1 base and the J gene lost 7 bases, with 11 bases spanning the gap. CDR1 is SGHAT and CDR2 is FQNNGV in the germline V gene. This CDR3 comprises 13 residues.

This chain links TRBV6-5 with TRBJ1-3, with D possibly matching TRBD1 (5 bases). Germline V lookup: CDR1 MNHEY, CDR2 SVGAGI. CDR3 length: 14 amino acids. V was pared by 6 bases and J by 0 bases, with 9 bases between. Here the CDR3 DNA reads TGTGCCAGCAGGGGACTGATCTCTGGAAACACCATATATTTT. As protein: CASRGLISGNTIYF.